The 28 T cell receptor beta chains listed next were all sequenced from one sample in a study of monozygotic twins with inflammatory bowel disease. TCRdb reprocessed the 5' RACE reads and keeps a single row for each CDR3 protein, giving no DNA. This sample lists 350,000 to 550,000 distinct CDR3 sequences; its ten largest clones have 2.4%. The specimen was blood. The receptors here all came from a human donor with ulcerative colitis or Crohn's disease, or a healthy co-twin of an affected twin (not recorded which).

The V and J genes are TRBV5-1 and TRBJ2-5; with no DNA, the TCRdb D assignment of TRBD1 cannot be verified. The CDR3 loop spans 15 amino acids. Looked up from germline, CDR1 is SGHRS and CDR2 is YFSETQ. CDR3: CASSLTQGMVETQYF.

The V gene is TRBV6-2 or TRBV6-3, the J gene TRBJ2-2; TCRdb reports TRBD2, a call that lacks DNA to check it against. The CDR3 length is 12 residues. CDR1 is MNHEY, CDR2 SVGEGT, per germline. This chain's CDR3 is CASSLVFGELFF.

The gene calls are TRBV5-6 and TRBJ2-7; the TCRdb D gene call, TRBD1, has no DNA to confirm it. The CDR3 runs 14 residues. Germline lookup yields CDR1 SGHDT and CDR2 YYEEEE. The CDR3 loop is CASSRTLRTYEQYF.

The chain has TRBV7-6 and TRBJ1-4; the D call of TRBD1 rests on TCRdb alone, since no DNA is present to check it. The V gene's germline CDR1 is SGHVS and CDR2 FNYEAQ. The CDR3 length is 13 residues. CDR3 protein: CASSSGNWEKLFF.

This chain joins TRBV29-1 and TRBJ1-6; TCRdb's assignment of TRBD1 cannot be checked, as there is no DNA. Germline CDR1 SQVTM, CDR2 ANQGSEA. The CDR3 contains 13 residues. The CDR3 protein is CSVSTDNNSPLHF.

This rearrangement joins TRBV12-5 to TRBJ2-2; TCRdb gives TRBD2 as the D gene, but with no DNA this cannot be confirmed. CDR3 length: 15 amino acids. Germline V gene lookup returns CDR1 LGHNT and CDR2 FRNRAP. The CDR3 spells CTSGFEPRGTGELFF.

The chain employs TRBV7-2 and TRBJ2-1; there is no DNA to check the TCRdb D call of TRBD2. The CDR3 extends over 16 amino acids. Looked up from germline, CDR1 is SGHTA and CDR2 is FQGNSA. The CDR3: CATSGLAGGTYNEQFF.

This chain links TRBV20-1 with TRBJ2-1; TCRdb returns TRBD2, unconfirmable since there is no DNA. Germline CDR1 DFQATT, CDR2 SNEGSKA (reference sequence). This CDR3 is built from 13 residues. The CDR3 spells CSEVSGSTNEQFF.

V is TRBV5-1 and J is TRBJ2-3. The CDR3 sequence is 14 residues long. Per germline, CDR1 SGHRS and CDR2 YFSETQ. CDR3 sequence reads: CASSLASRADTQYF.

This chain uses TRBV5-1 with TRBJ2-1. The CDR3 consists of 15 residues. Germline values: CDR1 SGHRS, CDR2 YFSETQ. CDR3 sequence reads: CASSPYQSSYNEQFF.

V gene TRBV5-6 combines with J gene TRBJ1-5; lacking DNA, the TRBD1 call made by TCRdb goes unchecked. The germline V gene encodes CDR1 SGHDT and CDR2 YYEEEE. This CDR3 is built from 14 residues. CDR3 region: CASSGKMGEGPQHF.

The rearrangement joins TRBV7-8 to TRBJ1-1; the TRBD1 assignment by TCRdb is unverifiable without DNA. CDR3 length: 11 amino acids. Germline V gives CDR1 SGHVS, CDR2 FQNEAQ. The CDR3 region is CASSRQFEAFF.

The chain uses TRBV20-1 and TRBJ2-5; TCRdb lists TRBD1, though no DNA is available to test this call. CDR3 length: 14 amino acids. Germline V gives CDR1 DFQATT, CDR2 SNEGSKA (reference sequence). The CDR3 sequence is CSASWTGGKETQYF.

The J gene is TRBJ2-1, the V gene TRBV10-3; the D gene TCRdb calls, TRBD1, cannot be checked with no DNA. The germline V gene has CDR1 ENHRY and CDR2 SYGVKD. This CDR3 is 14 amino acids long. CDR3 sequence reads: CAINLGTGIDEQFF.

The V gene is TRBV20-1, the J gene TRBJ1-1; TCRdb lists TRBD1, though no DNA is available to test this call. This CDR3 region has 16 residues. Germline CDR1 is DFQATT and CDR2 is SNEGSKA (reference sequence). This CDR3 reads CSARDRRGGSGDAAFF.

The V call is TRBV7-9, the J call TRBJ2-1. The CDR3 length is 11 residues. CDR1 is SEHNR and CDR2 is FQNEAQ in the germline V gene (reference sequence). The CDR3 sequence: CASSLSLEQFF.

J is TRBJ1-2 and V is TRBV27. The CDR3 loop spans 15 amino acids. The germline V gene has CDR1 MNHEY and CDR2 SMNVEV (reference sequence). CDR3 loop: CASSPNGVRNYGYTF.

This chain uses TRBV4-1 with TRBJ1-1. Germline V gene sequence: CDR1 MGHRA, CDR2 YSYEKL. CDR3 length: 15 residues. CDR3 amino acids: CASSQDYNQLSEAFF.

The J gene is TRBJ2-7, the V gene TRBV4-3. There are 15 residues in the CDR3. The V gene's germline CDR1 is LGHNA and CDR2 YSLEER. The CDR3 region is CASSQNSGATYEQYF.

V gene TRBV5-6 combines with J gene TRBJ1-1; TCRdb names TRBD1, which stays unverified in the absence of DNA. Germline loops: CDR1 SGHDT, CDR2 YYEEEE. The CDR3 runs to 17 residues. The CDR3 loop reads CASSFPTGVLGNTEAFF.

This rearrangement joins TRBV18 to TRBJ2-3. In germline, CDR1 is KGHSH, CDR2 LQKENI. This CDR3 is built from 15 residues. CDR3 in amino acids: CASSPPGHQPNTQYF.

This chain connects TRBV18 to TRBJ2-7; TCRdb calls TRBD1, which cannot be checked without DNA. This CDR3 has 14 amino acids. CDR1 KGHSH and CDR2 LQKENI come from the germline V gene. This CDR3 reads CASSGSGVLYEQYF.

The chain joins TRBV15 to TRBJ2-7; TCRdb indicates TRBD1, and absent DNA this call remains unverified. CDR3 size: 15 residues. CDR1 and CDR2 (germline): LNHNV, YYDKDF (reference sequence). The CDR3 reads CATSATPGGAYEQYF.

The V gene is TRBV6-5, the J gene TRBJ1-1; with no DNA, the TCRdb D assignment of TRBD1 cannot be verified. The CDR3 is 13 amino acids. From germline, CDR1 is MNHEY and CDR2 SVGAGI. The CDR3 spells CASSLDRGREAFF.

CDR3 in amino acids: CSAIFPIGLAGAGELFF. The rearrangement uses TRBV20-1 and TRBJ2-2; TCRdb calls TRBD2, which cannot be checked without DNA. CDR3 length: 17 amino acids. The V gene's germline CDR1 is DFQATT and CDR2 SNEGSKA (reference sequence).

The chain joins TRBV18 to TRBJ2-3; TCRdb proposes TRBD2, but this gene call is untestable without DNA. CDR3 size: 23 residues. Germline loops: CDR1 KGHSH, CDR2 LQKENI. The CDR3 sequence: CASSPSAGGEMMSSLAVTDTQYF.

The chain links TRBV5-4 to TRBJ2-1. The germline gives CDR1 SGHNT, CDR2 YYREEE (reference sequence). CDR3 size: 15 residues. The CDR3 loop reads CASSLSRGSGNEQFF.

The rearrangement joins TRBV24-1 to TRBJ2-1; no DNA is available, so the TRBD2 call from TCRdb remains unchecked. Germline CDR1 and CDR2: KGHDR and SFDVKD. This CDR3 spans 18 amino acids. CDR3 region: CATSEAGTSGSLYNEQFF.